This T cell receptor beta chain was captured in a study of type 1 regulatory T cells. In the study overall: T-allo10 is a Tr1-enriched, alloantigen-specific CD4 T cell product made in vitro.

TCRdb recomputed calls from the reads with MiXCR, one row per CDR3 protein. The sample shows some 90,000 distinct CDR3 sequences, about 28% of them seen only once. The table lists this clonotype with a few counts. With V trimmed by 4 bases and J by 14 bases, 9 bases remained unmatched. The CDR3 covers 13 residues. CDR1 is SGHRS, CDR2 YFSETQ, per germline. The source is a human donor in good health. What was sequenced was CD4+ T cells, either the whole sample or a sorted fraction (not recorded which). The chain carries TRBV5-1 and TRBJ2-1, with 10 positions matching TRBD2. The CDR3 sequence is CASSEVSGRPEFF. The CDR3 bases are TGCGCCAGCAGCGAAGTTAGCGGGAGGCCCGAGTTCTTC.